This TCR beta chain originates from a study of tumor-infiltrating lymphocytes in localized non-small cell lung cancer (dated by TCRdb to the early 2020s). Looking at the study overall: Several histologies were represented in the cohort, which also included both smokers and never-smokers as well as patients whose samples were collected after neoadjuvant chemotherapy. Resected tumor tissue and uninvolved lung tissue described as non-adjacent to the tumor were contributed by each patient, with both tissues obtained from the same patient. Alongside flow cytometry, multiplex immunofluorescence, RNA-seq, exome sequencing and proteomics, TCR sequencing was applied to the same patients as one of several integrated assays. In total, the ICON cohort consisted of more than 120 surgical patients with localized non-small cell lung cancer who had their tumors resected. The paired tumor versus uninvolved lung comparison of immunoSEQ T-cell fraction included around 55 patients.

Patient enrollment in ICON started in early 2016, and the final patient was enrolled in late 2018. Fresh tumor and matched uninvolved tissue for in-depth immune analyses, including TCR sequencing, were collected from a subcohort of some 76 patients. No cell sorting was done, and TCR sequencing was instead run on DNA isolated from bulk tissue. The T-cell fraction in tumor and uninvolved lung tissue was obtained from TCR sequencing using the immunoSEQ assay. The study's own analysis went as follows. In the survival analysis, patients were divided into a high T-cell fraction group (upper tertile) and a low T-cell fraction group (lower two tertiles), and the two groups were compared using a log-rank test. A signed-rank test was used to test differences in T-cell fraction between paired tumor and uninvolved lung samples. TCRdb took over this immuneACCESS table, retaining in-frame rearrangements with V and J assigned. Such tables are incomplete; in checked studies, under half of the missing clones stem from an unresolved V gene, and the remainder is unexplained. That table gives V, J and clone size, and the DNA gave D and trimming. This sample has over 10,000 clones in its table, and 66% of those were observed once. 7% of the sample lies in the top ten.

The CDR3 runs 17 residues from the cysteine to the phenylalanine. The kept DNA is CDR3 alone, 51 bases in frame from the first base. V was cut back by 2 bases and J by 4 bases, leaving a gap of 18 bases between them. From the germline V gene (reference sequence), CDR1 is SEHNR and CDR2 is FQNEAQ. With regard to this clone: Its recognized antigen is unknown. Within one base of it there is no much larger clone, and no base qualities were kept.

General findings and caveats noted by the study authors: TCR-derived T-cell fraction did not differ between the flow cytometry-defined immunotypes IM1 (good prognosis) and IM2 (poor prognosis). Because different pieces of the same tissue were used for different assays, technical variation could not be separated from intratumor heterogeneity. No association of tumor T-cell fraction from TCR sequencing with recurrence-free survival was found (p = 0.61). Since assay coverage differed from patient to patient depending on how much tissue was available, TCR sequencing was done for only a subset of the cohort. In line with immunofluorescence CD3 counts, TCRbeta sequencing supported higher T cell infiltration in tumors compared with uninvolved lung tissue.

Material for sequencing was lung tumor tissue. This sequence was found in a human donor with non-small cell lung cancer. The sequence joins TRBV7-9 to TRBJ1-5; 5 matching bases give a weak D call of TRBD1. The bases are TGTGCCAGCAGCTTAAAAGGTCGACAGTCTAAAAATCAGCCCCAGCATTTT. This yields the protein CASSLKGRQSKNQPQHF.